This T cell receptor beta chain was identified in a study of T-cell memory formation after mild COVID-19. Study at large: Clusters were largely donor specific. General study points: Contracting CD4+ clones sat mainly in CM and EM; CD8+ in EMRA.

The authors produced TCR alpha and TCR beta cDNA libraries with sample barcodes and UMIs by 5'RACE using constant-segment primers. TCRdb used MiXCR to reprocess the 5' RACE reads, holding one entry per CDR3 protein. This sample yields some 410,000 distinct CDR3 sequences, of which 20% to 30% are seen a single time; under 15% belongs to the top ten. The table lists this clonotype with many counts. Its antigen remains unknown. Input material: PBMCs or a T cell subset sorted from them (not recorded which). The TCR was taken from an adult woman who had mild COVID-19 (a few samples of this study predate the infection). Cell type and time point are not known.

The chain's CDR3 is CASSQESGAGGELFF. CDR3 nucleotide sequence: TGCGCCAGCAGCCAAGAGTCGGGGGCCGGCGGGGAGCTGTTTTTT. This chain uses TRBV4-3 with TRBJ2-2; either TRBD1 or TRBD2 may fit D (6 bases each). V lost 0 bases, J lost 7 bases, and 12 bases lay in between. This CDR3 has 15 residues. Per the germline V gene, CDR1 is LGHNA and CDR2 is YSLEER.